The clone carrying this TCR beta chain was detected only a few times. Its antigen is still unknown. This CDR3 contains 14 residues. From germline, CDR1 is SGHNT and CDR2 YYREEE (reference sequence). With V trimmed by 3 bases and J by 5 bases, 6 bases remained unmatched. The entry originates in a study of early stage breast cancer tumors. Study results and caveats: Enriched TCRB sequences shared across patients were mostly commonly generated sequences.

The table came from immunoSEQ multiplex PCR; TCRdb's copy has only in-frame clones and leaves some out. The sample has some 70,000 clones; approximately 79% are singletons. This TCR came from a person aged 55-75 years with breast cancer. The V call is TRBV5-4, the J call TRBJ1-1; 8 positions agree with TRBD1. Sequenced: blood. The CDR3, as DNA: TGTGCCAGCAGCTCGAGCAGGGGGCAGACTGAAGCTTTCTTT. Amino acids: CASSSSRGQTEAFF.